This T cell receptor (beta chain) is from a study of monozygotic twins with inflammatory bowel disease. Overall study results and limits: With others, IBD patients shared fewer clonotypes than healthy twins did, especially with disease activity.

After re-calling the 5' RACE reads, TCRdb lists one entry per CDR3 protein, DNA absent. This table holds roughly 150,000 distinct CDR3 sequences. CDR1 is DFQATT and CDR2 is SNEGSKA in the germline V gene (reference sequence). There are 13 residues in the CDR3. Concerning this clonotype itself: Antigen unknown.

The sequencing input was blood. This TCR derives from a human donor with ulcerative colitis or Crohn's disease, or a healthy co-twin of an affected twin (not recorded which). The chain links TRBV20-1 to TRBJ2-1; there is no DNA to check the TCRdb D call of TRBD1. The chain's CDR3 is CSALQGLRGEQFF.